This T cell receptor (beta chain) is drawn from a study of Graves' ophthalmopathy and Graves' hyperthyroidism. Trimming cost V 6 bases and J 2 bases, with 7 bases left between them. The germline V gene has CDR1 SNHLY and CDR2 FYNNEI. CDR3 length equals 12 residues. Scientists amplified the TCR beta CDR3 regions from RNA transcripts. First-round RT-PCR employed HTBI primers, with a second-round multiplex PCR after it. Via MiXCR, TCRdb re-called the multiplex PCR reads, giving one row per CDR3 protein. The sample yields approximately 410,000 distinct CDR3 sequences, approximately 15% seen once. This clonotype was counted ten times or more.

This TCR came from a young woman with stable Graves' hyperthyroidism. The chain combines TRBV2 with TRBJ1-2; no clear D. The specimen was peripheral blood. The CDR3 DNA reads TGTGCCAGCAGGGCAGCAAACTATGGCTACACCTTC. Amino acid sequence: CASRAANYGYTF.